The clone carrying this T cell receptor beta chain was seen many times. The CDR3 is 14 amino acids. Germline CDR1 LNHDA, CDR2 SQIVND (reference sequence). V was cut by 3 bases and J by 4 bases, with 9 bases left in between. TCRdb ran MiXCR on the PCR reads and lists one entry per CDR3 protein. Here the sample spans 85,000 to 120,000 distinct CDR3 sequences, roughly 51% being singletons. The data are from a study of CDR3 diversity in severe acne. V and J are TRBV19 and TRBJ1-4; no clear D gene. This TCR was sampled from a male donor with acne. The sequenced sample consisted of blood. The CDR3 here is CASSIAAINEKLFF. CDR3 bases: TGTGCCAGTAGTATCGCAGCCATTAATGAAAAACTGTTTTTT. Supplemented by reference TRBV19 and TRBJ1-4, the full variable domain reads DGGITQSPKYLFRKEGQNVTLSCEQNLNHDAMYWYRQDPGQGLRLIYYSQIVNDFQKGDIAEGYSVSREKKESFPLTVTSAQKNPTAFYLCASSIAAINEKLFFGSGTQLSVL.